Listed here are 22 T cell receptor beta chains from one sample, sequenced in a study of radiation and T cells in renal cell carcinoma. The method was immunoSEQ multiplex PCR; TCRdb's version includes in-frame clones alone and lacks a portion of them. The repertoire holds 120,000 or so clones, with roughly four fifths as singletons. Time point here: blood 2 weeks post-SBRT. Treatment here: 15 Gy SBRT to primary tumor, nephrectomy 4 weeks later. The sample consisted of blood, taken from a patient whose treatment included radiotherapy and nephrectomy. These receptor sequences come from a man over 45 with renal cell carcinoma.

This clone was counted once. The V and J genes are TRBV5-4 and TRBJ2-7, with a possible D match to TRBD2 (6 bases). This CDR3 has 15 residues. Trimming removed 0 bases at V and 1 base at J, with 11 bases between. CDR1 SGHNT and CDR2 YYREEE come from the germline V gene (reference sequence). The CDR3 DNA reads TGTGCCAGCAGCTTGGCCCCGGGAGTGTCCTACGAGCAGTACTTC. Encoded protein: CASSLAPGVSYEQYF.

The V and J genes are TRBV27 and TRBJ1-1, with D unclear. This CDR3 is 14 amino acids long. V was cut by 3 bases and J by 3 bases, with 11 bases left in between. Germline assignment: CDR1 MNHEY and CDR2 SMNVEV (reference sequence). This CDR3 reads CASSLGSQYTEAFF. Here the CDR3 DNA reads TGTGCCAGCAGTTTGGGTTCCCAATACACTGAAGCTTTCTTT.

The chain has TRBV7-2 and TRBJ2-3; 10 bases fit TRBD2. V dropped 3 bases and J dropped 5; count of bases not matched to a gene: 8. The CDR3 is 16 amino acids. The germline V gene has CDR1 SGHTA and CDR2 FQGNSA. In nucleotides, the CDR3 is TGTGCCAGCAGCTTGCTAGCGGGAGTCGGCGGAGATACGCAGTATTTT. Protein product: CASSLLAGVGGDTQYF.

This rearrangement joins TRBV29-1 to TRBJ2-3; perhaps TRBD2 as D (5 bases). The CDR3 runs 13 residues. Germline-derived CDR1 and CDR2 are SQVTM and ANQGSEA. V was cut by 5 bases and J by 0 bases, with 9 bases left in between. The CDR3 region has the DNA TGCAGCGTTCGCGGGTCTAGCACAGATACGCAGTATTTT. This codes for CSVRGSSTDTQYF.

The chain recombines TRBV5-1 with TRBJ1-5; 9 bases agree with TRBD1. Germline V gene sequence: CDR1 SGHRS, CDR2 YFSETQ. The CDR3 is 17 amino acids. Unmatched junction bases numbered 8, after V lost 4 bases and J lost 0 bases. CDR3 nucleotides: TGCGCCAGCAGCCCCGGGACAGGGAGTGTTAGCAATCAGCCCCAGCATTTT. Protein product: CASSPGTGSVSNQPQHF.

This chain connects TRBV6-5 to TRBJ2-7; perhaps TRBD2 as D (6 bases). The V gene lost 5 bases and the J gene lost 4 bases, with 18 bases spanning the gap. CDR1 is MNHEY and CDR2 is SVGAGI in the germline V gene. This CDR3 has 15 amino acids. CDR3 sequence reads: CASSRKDGGRYEQYF. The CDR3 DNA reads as TGTGCCAGCAGTCGGAAAGACGGGGGACGTTACGAGCAGTACTTC.

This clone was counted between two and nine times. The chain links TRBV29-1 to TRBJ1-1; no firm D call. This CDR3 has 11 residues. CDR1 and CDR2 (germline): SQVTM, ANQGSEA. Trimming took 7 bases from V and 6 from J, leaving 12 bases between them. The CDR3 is CSAHEVSEAFF. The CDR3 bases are TGCAGCGCCCACGAGGTATCTGAAGCTTTCTTT.

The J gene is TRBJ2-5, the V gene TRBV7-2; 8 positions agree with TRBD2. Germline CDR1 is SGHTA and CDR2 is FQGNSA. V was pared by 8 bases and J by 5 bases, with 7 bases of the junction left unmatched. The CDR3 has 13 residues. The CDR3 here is CASAGGPQETQYF. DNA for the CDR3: TGTGCCAGCGCGGGGGGTCCCCAGGAGACCCAGTACTTC.

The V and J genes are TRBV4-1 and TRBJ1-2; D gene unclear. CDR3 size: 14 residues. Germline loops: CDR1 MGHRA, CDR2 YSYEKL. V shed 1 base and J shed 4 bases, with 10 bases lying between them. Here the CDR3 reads CASSQVSESYGYTF. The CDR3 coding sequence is TGCGCCAGCAGCCAAGTTTCAGAATCCTATGGCTACACCTTC.

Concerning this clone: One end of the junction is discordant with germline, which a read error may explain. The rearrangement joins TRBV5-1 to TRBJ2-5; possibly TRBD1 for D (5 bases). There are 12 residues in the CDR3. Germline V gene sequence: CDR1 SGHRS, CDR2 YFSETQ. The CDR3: CASSFQGRAVNF. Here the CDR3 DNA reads TGCGCCAGCAGCTTTCAGGGCAGGGCCGTTAACTTC. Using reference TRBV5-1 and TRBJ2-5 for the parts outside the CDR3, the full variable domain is KAGVTQTPRYLIKTRGQQVTLSCSPISGHRSVSWYQQTPGQGLQFLFEYFSETQRNKGNFPGRFSGRQFSNSRSEMNVSTLELGDSALYLCASSFQGRAVNFGPGTRLLVL.

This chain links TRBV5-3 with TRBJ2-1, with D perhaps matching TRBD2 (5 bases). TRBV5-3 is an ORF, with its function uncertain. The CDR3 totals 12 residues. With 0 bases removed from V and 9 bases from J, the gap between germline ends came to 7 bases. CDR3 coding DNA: TGTGCCAGAAGCTTGGTCCGGGGTGAGCAGTTCTTC. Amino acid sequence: CARSLVRGEQFF.

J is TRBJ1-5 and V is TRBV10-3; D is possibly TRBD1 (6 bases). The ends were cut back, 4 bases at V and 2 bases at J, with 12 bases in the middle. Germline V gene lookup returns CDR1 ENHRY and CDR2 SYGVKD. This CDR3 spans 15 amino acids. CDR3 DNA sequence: TGTGCCATCAGTGGCGGTCCAGGGGGCAATCAGCCCCAGCATTTT. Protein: CAISGGPGGNQPQHF.

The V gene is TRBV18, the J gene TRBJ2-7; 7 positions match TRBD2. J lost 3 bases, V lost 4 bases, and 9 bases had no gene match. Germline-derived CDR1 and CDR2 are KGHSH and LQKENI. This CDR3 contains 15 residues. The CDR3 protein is CASSLVAGRGYEQYF. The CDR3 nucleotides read TGTGCCAGCTCACTGGTGGCGGGGAGGGGCTACGAGCAGTACTTC.

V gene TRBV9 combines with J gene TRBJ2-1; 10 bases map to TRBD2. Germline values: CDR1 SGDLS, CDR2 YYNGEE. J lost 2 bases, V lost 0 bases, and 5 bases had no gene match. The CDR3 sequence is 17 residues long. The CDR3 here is CASSVGTSGATYNEQFF. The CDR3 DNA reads TGTGCCAGCAGCGTAGGAACTAGCGGGGCCACCTACAATGAGCAGTTCTTC.

The CDR3 bases are TGTGCCAGCAGTTTACGGGGGAACTCTGGAAACACCATATATTTT. Residues: CASSLRGNSGNTIYF. The chain carries TRBV27 and TRBJ1-3, with D maybe TRBD1 (5 bases). The CDR3 is 15 amino acids. CDR1 is MNHEY, CDR2 SMNVEV, per germline (reference sequence). V was cut by 2 bases and J by 0 bases, with 8 bases left in between.

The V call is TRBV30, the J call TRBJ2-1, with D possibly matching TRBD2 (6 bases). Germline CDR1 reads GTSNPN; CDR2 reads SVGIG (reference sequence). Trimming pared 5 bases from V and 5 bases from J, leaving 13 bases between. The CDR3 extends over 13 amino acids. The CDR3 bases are TGTGCCTGGGGGCGGGGCTTCAACAATGAGCAGTTCTTC. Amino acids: CAWGRGFNNEQFF.

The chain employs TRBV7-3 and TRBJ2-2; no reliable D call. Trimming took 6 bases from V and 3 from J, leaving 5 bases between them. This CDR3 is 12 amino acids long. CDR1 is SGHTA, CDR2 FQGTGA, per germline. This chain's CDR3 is CASRVDTGELFF. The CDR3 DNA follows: TGTGCCAGCAGGGTGGACACCGGGGAGCTGTTTTTT.

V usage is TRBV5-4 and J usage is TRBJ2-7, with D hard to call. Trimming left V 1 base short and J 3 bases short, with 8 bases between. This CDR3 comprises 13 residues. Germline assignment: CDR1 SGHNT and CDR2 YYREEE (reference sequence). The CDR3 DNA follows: TGTGCCAGCAGCTTGTATGGCAGCTACGAGCAGTACTTC. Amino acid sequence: CASSLYGSYEQYF.

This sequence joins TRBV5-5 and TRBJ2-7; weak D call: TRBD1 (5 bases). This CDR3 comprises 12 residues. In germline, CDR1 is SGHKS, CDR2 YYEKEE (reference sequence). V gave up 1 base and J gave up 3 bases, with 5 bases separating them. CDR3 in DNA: TGTGCCAGCAGCTTGCAGGGCTACGAGCAGTACTTC. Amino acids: CASSLQGYEQYF.

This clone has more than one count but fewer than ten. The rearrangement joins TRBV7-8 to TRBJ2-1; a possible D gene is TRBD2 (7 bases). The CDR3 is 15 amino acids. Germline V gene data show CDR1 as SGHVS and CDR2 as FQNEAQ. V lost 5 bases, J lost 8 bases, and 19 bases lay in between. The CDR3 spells CASSPIIGGAHEQFF. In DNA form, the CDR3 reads TGTGCCAGCAGCCCGATAATTGGGGGGGCCCATGAGCAGTTCTTC.

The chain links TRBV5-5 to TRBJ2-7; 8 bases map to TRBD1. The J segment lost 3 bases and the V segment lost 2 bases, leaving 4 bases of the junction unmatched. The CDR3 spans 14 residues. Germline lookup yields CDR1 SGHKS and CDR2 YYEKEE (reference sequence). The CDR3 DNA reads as TGTGCCAGCAGCTTCCGGACAGGGTTCTACGAGCAGTACTTC. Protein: CASSFRTGFYEQYF.

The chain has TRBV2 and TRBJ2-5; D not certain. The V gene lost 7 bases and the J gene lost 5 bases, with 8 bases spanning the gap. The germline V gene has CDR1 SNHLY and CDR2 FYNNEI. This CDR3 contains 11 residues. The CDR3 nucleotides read TGTGCCAGCAACTTACAGGAGACCCAGTACTTC. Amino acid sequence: CASNLQETQYF. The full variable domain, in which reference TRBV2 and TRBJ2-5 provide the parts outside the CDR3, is EPEVTQTPSHQVTQMGQEVILRCVPISNHLYFYWYRQILGQKVEFLVSFYNNEISEKSEIFDDQFSVERPDGSNFTLKIRSTKLEDSAMYFCASNLQETQYFGPGTRLLVL.